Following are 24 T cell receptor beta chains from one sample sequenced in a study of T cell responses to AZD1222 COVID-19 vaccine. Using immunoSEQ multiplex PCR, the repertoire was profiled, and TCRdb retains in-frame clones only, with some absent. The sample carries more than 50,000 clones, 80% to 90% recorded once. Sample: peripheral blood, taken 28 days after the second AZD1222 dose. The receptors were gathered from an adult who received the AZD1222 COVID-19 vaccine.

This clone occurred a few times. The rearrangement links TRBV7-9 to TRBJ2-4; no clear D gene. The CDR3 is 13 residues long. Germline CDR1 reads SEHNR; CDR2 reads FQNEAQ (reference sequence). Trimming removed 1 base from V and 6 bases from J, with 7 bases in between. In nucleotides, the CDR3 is TGTGCCAGCAGCTTAGAGGGTGGAAACATTCAGTACTTC. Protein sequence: CASSLEGGNIQYF.

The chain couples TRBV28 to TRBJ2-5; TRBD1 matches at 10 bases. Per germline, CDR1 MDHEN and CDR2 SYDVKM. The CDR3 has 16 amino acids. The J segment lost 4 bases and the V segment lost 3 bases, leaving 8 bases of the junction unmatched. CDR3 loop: CASSLGQGLFGETQYF. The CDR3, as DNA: TGTGCCAGCAGTTTGGGACAGGGGTTGTTCGGAGAGACCCAGTACTTC.

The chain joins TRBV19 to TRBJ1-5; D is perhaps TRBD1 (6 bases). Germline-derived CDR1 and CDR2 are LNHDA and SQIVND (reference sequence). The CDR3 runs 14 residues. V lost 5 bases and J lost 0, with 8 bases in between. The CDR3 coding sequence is TGTGCCAGTAGTGCGGACAGTAGCAATCAGCCCCAGCATTTT. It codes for CASSADSSNQPQHF.

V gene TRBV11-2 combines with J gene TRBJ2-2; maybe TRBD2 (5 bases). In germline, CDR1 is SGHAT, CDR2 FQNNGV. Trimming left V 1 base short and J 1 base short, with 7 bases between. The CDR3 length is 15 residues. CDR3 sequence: CASSLGGGNTGELFF. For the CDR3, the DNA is TGTGCCAGCAGCTTAGGCGGAGGGAACACCGGGGAGCTGTTTTTT.

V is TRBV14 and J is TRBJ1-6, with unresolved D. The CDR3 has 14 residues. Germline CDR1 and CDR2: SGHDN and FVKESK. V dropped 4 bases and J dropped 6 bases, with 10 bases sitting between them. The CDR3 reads CASSLSGFNSPLHF. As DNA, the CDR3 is TGTGCCAGCAGCCTTTCTGGGTTTAATTCACCCCTCCACTTT.

The CDR3 DNA is TGCGCCAGCAGCGAGAGGGGCCAATCACCCCTCCACTTT. This encodes CASSERGQSPLHF. V and J are TRBV5-1 and TRBJ1-6; perhaps TRBD1 as D (5 bases). The germline V gene has CDR1 SGHRS and CDR2 YFSETQ. The CDR3 loop spans 13 amino acids. V lost 4 bases and J lost 10, with 12 bases in between. Based on the CDR3 plus reference TRBV5-1 and TRBJ1-6, the full variable domain is KAGVTQTPRYLIKTRGQQVTLSCSPISGHRSVSWYQQTPGQGLQFLFEYFSETQRNKGNFPGRFSGRQFSNSRSEMNVSTLELGDSALYLCASSERGQSPLHFGNGTRLTVT.

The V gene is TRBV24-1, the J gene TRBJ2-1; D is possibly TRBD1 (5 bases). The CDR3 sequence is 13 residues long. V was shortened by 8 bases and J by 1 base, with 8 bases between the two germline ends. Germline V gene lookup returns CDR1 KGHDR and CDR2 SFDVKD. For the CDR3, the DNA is TGTGCCACCAATGACAGATCCTACAATGAGCAGTTCTTC. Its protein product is CATNDRSYNEQFF.

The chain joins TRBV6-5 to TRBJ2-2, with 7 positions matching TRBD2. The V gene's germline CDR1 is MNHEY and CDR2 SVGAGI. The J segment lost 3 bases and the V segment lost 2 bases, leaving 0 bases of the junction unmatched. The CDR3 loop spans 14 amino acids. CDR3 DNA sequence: TGTGCCAGCAGTTACCGGGGGGACACCGGGGAGCTGTTTTTT. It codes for CASSYRGDTGELFF.

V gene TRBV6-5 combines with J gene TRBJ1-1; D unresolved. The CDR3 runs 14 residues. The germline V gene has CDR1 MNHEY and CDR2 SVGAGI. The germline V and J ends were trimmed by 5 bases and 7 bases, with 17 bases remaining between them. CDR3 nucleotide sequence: TGTGCCAGCAGTCGGATACCGGAAAGCGGTGAAGCTTTCTTT. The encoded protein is CASSRIPESGEAFF.

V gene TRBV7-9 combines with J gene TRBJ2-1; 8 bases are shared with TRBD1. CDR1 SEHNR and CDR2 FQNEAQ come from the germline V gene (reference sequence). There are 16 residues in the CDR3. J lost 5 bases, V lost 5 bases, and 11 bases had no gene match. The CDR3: CASSRPSGQAHNEQFF. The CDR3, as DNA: TGTGCCAGCAGCCGCCCCTCGGGACAGGCCCACAATGAGCAGTTCTTC.

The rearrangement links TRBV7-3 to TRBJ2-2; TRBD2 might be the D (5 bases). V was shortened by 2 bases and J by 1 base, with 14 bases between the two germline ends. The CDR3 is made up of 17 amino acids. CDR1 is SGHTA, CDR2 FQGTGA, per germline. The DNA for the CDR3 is TGTGCCAGCAGCTTAGGTTTGAGCGGATTGAACACCGGGGAGCTGTTTTTT. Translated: CASSLGLSGLNTGELFF.

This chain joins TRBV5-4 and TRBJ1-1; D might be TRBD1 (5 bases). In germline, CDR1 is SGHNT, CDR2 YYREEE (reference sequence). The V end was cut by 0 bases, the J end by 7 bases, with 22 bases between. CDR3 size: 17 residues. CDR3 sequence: CASSLGGGVKVGLEAFF. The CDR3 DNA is TGTGCCAGCAGCTTGGGGGGTGGGGTCAAGGTGGGGCTTGAAGCTTTCTTT.

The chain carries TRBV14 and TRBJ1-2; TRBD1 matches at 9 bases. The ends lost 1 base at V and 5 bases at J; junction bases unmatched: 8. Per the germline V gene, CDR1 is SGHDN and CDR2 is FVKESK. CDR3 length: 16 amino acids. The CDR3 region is CASSQARTGAGYGYTF. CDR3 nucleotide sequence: TGTGCCAGCAGCCAAGCAAGGACAGGGGCTGGTTATGGCTACACCTTC.

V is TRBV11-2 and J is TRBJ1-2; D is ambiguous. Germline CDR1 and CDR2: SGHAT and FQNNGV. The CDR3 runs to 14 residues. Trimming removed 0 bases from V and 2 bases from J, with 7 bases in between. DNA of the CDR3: TGTGCCAGCAGCTTAGACAGGTTGAACTATGGCTACACCTTC. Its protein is CASSLDRLNYGYTF.

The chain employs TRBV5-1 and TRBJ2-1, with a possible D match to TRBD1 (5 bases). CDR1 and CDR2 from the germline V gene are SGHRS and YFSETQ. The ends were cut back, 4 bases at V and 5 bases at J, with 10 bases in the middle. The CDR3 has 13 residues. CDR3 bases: TGCGCCAGCAGCCCCCTGACAGACAATGAGCAGTTCTTC. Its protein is CASSPLTDNEQFF. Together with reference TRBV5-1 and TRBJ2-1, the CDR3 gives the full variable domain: KAGVTQTPRYLIKTRGQQVTLSCSPISGHRSVSWYQQTPGQGLQFLFEYFSETQRNKGNFPGRFSGRQFSNSRSEMNVSTLELGDSALYLCASSPLTDNEQFFGPGTRLTVL.

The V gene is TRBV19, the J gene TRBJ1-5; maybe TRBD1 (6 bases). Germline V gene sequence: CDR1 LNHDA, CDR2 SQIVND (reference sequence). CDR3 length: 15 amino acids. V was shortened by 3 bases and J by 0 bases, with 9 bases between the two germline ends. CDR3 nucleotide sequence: TGTGCCAGTAGTATCGGGACACTTAGCAATCAGCCCCAGCATTTT. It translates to CASSIGTLSNQPQHF.

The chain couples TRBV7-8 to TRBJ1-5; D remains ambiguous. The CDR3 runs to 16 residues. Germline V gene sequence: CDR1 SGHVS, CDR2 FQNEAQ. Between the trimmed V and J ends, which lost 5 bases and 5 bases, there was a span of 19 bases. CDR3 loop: CASSVGRPGGDQPQHF. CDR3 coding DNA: TGTGCCAGCAGCGTTGGCAGACCCGGCGGGGATCAGCCCCAGCATTTT.

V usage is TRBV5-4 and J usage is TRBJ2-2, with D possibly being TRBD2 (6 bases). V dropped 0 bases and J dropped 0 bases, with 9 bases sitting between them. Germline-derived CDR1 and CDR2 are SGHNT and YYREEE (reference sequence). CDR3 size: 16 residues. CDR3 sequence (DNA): TGTGCCAGCAGCTTGGAAACTAGCCCGAACACCGGGGAGCTGTTTTTT. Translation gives CASSLETSPNTGELFF.

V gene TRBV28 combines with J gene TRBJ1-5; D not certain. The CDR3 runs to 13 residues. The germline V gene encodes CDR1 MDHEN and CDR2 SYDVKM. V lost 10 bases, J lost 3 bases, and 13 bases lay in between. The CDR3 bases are TGTGCCACTAGATCAGACCCCAATCAGCCCCAGCATTTT. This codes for CATRSDPNQPQHF.

The CDR3 sequence: CSVYGNHNEQFF. CDR3 sequence (DNA): TGCAGCGTCTACGGTAACCACAATGAGCAGTTCTTC. The rearrangement uses TRBV29-1 and TRBJ2-1; D is unclear. Trimming took off 6 bases at V and 5 bases at J, with 11 bases between the two ends. The CDR3 has 12 residues. Germline loops: CDR1 SQVTM, CDR2 ANQGSEA.

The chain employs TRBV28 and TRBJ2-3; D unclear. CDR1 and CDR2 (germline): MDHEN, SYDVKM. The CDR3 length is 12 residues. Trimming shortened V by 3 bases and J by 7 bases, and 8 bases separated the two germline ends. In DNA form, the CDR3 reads TGTGCCAGCAGTTTTAGCTGGAATACGCAGTATTTT. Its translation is CASSFSWNTQYF.

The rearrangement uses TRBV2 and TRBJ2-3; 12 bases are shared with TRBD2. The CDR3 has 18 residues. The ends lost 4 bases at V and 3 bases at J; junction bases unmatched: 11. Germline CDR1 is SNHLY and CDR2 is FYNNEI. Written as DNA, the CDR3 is TGTGCCAGCAGTGGCTTGGTGCTAGCGGGAGGGCGTACAGATACGCAGTATTTT. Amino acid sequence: CASSGLVLAGGRTDTQYF.

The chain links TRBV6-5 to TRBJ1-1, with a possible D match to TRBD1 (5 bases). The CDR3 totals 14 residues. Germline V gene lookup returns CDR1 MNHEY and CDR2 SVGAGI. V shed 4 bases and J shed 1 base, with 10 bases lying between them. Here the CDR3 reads CASSWRGPNTEAFF. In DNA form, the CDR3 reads TGTGCCAGCAGTTGGCGGGGCCCGAACACTGAAGCTTTCTTT.

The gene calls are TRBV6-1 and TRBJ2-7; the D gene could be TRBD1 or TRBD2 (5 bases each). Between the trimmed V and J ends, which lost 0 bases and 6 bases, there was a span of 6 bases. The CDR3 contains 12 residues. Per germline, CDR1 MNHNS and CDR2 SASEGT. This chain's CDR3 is CASSEAGGEQYF. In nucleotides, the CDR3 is TGTGCCAGCAGTGAAGCTGGGGGCGAGCAGTACTTC.